This T cell receptor (beta chain) was sequenced during a study of CXCR3-negative and CXCR3-positive naive CD8 T cells. Across the study: Summed over all libraries, TRB reads came to 110 million to 150 million, with about 1.5 +/- 0.3 million per library. Findings and caveats of the study: Once cells were cryopreserved, CXCR3 expression went down partly, and most assays used fresh PBMCs. Diversity ran similarly high across both naive subsets but far lower in memory CD8+ cells.

About this clonotype itself: What it recognizes is unknown.

Germline loops: CDR1 DFQATT, CDR2 SNEGSKA (reference sequence). The CDR3 sequence is 13 residues long. UMI-labeled 5' RACE TRB cDNA libraries were prepared from the cells. From the 5' RACE reads, TCRdb lists one entry per CDR3 protein and no DNA. The sample totals roughly 40,000 distinct CDR3 sequences. The clonotype comes from a human donor in good health. Some clones in this sample may be carry-over from other donors' samples. Sequencing input: memory CD8+ T cells from blood. The V call is TRBV20-1, the J call TRBJ2-7; TCRdb gives TRBD2 as the D gene, but with no DNA this cannot be confirmed. This CDR3 reads CSASLAEPYEQYF.